The subject of this entry is one T cell receptor (beta chain). This specimen belongs to a study of shared clonotypes between healthy human individuals. The assay was immunoSEQ multiplex PCR, and TCRdb's table has in-frame clones only and misses some. The table includes about 2.4 million clones, over 85% detected once. Trimming took 3 bases from V and 7 from J, leaving 18 bases between them. CDR1 and CDR2 from the germline V gene are SGHVS and FNYEAQ. The CDR3 extends over 16 amino acids. The sequenced sample was naive CD4+ T cells from PBMCs. Stated subset: CD45RA+ positively selected. The chain couples TRBV7-6 to TRBJ2-2; a weak D match, TRBD2 (5 bases). The clonotype originates from a man in his late teens or twenties in good health. Some clones in this sample may be carry-over from other donors' samples. CDR3 sequence (DNA): TGTGCCAGCAGCTTGAAGGGAGCCCCTGCCGTCGGGGAGCTGTTTTTT. It encodes CASSLKGAPAVGELFF.